The source of this T cell receptor beta chain is a study of beta chain features in type 1 diabetes listed by TCRdb under 2018. At the level of the whole study: No differences in mean age, gender distribution, total cell number or subset yield were found between patients and healthy donors. A total of around 100 million sorted cells were examined across all samples, and RNA yield correlated strongly with the number of cells per subset. The study compared the TCRB repertoires of sorted circulating CD4+ T cell subsets in recently diagnosed type 1 diabetes patients with those in matched healthy donors. Regulatory and stem cell-like memory subsets were obtained from only 8 patients and roughly eight healthy donors, while naive and central memory subsets were obtained from all 28 donors. Broader findings and caveats from the paper: A moderate but significant shortening of TCRB CDR3 length was observed in type 1 diabetes patients in all four CD4+ subsets. Sequencing cDNA rather than genomic DNA could over-represent highly expressing activated cells, although activation and CD3 levels did not differ between groups. Patients with type 1 diabetes made fewer insertions and deleted more nucleotides at VDJ recombination sites, implying thymic rearrangement abnormalities. Shorter templates might have been favored by PCR, but patient and control samples were amplified and corrected together, so both groups would have been affected equally by any skew. Naive, central memory and regulatory TCRB repertoires appeared to be more alike among patients than among healthy donors. HLA sub-analyses involved small numbers of individuals, so any influence of HLA type on TCRB rearrangement remained unresolved.

The High Capacity cDNA Reverse Transcription Kit was used to reverse transcribe all of the isolated RNA, meaning that expressed TCRB transcripts were what got sequenced. Deep immunoSEQ sequencing was performed on naive, central memory and regulatory T cell samples, with an average of about 3.6 million total reads per sample. Sorted cells were lysed in RLT buffer and RNA was extracted with DNase-treated RNeasy Micro or Mini kits, depending on cell number. To prevent cross-contamination, every cell subset was processed on its own, while patient and healthy donor samples were processed together. The immunoSEQ multiplex PCR was used to amplify TCRB sequences from cDNA, yielding 87-bp fragments that span the CDR3 region. Sequencing of the amplicons was performed on the Illumina HiSeq platform. Under the source paper's analysis protocol: Synthetic template baselines were used to correct PCR bias computationally, reads within Hamming distance 2 were collapsed, and singletons that could not be merged were discarded. By aligning reads against IMGT, V, D and J genes, CDR3 length, and insertions or deletions at six rearrangement sites were assigned. Within each subset, clonotype counts were normalized to sorted cell number, after which true diversity and Gini coefficients were computed with the tcR R package. Repertoire sharing was quantified using the overlap coefficient calculated on TCRB nucleotide sequences. Entries here come from immuneACCESS through TCRdb and include only in-frame sequences with V and J called. Some clones fail to appear in such tables; in the studies checked, an unresolved V gene covers under half of the shortfall, and the cause of the remainder is unknown. The V and J calls and clone size were taken over from that table, and D and trimming were inferred from the DNA. Counted in this sample were about 160,000 clones; just over 8% of them appeared once. The ten biggest clones cover around 0.5% of the sample.

Concerning this clone itself: Its antigen is still unknown. Base qualities were left out, and no much larger clone turns up one base away.

From each donor, a single peripheral blood sample of about 116 mL on average was drawn into heparinised tubes. A BD FACSAria II and a panel including CD45RO, CCR7, CD25, CD127, CD95 and CD27 were used to sort naive, central memory, regulatory and stem cell-like memory CD4+ T cells. Every sorted population had a purity above 95%. PBMCs were separated immediately by Lymphoprep density gradient centrifugation and were stained directly, without being cultured. Samples were stained and sorted in pairs, with one healthy donor and one patient per experiment, so that batch effects were minimized. CDR1 and CDR2, looked up from the germline V gene, are KGHSH and LQKENI. Including the terminal cysteine and phenylalanine, the CDR3 comprises 12 residues. Of all the DNA, just the CDR3 is kept, 36 bases in frame from base 1. The trim is 2 bases for V and 6 bases for J, with a gap of 8 bases between the germline ends.

The clonotype originates from a woman in her late teens or twenties with type 1 diabetes. The sequenced material came from central memory CD4+ T cells from blood. The rearrangement combines TRBV18 with TRBJ2-7; a tentative D call is TRBD1 (6 bases match). The DNA is TGTGCCAGCTCACCAGAGGGGGTCGAGCAGTACTTC. The translation is CASSPEGVEQYF.